What follows are 26 T cell receptor beta chains derived from one specimen sequenced in a study of shared clonotypes between healthy human individuals. Repertoires were generated with immunoSEQ multiplex PCR, while TCRdb's copy carries only in-frame clones and drops some. The data hold 2.5 million or so clones, with roughly nine tenths observed a single time. The material sequenced was naive CD4+ T cells sorted from blood. The sample's subset: CD45RA+ positively selected. All receptors come from a young man in good health.

The V gene is TRBV9, the J gene TRBJ2-2; 12 bases line up with TRBD2. V shed 0 bases and J 5 bases; nucleotides not matched to a gene: 5. CDR1 is SGDLS, CDR2 YYNGEE, per germline. This CDR3 is 17 amino acids long. The CDR3 nucleotides are TGTGCCAGCAGCGTAGCTCTGACTAGCGGGAGTACCGGGGAGCTGTTTTTT. This encodes CASSVALTSGSTGELFF.

The rearrangement uses TRBV6-6 and TRBJ2-7; 12 positions match TRBD2. Germline V gives CDR1 MNHNY, CDR2 SVGAGI (reference sequence). The CDR3 sequence is 13 residues long. Trimming removed 8 bases from V and 3 bases from J; junction bases left unmatched: 2. The CDR3 DNA sequence: TGTGCCAGCTTACTAGCGGGGGGCTACGAGCAGTACTTC. The encoded protein is CASLLAGGYEQYF.

The chain carries TRBV28 and TRBJ2-1; no clear D. CDR1 and CDR2 from the germline V gene are MDHEN and SYDVKM. V was trimmed by 3 bases and J by 5 bases, leaving 17 bases between them. The CDR3 has 16 amino acids. The CDR3 sequence is CASSLPPPVRDNEQFF. CDR3 in DNA: TGTGCCAGCAGTTTGCCTCCCCCGGTCCGAGACAATGAGCAGTTCTTC.

This clone was detected only once. The sample has other DNA sequences that encode this CDR3 too. The rearrangement uses TRBV10-1 and TRBJ2-2; tentative D call: TRBD2 (7 bases). The CDR3 has 16 residues. The V and J ends lost 0 bases and 2 bases respectively, with 10 bases between them. CDR1 is WNHNN, CDR2 SYGVQD, per germline (reference sequence). The CDR3 loop is CASSESGGRNTGELFF. The CDR3 DNA sequence: TGCGCCAGCAGTGAGTCCGGGGGGCGCAACACCGGGGAGCTGTTTTTT.

A remark on this clone: Additional DNA sequences in this sample encode the identical CDR3. The chain is built from TRBV6-1 and TRBJ1-3; D might be TRBD1 (6 bases). The germline V and J ends were trimmed by 4 bases and 4 bases, with 11 bases remaining between them. Germline-derived CDR1 and CDR2 are MNHNS and SASEGT. The length of the CDR3 is 14 residues. The CDR3 DNA is TGTGCCAGCAGTGGCAGGGGTTCGGGAAACACCATATATTTT. Translating it yields CASSGRGSGNTIYF.

The chain joins TRBV10-2 to TRBJ1-5, with TRBD1 matching over 11 bases. J gave up 0 bases and V 4 bases, and 11 bases lay outside the gene matches. Germline CDR1 WSHSY, CDR2 SAAADI. The CDR3 has 19 residues. The CDR3 DNA reads as TGCGCCAGCAGTGCCGGGACAGGGGGAGGTTTTCTTAGCAATCAGCCCCAGCATTTT. Protein: CASSAGTGGGFLSNQPQHF.

This clone has a single count. J is TRBJ2-7 and V is TRBV7-2; 11 bases are shared with TRBD2. The CDR3 runs to 17 residues. Germline V lookup: CDR1 SGHTA, CDR2 FQGNSA. With V trimmed by 5 bases and J by 2 bases, 11 bases remained unmatched. The CDR3 region has the DNA TGTGCCAGCAGCCGTTCTGGACTAGCGGGCGACGCCTACGAGCAGTACTTC. Amino acids: CASSRSGLAGDAYEQYF.

V and J are TRBV6-1 and TRBJ1-5; weak D call: TRBD1 (5 bases). Germline V CDR1 and CDR2: MNHNS, SASEGT. The CDR3 runs to 15 residues. The V end was cut by 1 base, the J end by 1 base, with 8 bases between. CDR3 in DNA: TGTGCCAGCAGTGAAGAGGGGTGGAGCAATCAGCCCCAGCATTTT. It codes for CASSEEGWSNQPQHF.

V is TRBV30 and J is TRBJ1-1; D gene unclear. The CDR3 loop spans 16 amino acids. Trimming stripped 7 bases from V and 4 bases from J, with 25 bases between. Germline V gives CDR1 GTSNPN, CDR2 SVGIG (reference sequence). Here the CDR3 reads CASKGLSGYDITEAFF. The CDR3 coding sequence is TGTGCCTCTAAGGGTTTGTCGGGGTATGATATCACTGAAGCTTTCTTT.

This clone appeared a single time. The CDR3 DNA follows: TGTGCCAGCAGCTACACAGAGAGCAATCAGCCCCAGCATTTT. It is translated as CASSYTESNQPQHF. The gene calls are TRBV7-9 and TRBJ1-5; no firm D call. CDR1 is SEHNR and CDR2 is FQNEAQ in the germline V gene (reference sequence). V was trimmed by 4 bases and J by 1 base, leaving 8 bases between them. CDR3 size: 14 residues.

This chain uses TRBV7-9 with TRBJ1-2; perhaps TRBD1 as D (5 bases). The germline V gene encodes CDR1 SEHNR and CDR2 FQNEAQ (reference sequence). The CDR3 is 14 residues long. Trimming removed 0 bases at V and 4 bases at J, with 9 bases between. This CDR3 reads CASSLAETAYGYTF. Written as DNA, the CDR3 is TGTGCCAGCAGCTTAGCGGAGACAGCCTATGGCTACACCTTC.

The chain joins TRBV5-4 to TRBJ2-5; 8 bases are a match to TRBD2. Germline V gene lookup returns CDR1 SGHNT and CDR2 YYREEE (reference sequence). After removal of 4 bases from V and 5 bases from J, the junction contained 13 bases not matched to a gene. The CDR3 is 16 amino acids. CDR3 nucleotides: TGTGCCAGCAGCAACCGGCCGGGACTAGTGGATGAGACCCAGTACTTC. Translated: CASSNRPGLVDETQYF.

About this clone: Other DNA sequences in the sample encode the same CDR3. CDR3 residues: CASSFGQASYEQYF. The DNA for the CDR3 is TGTGCCAGCAGCTTCGGGCAAGCGTCCTACGAGCAGTACTTC. The J gene is TRBJ2-7, the V gene TRBV7-2; D uncertain. The germline CDR1 and CDR2 sequences are SGHTA and FQGNSA. The CDR3 is 14 amino acids. The germline V and J ends were trimmed by 3 bases and 1 base, with 10 bases remaining between them.

The V call is TRBV6-6, the J call TRBJ1-4; D possibly corresponds to TRBD1 (5 bases). CDR1 is MNHNY and CDR2 is SVGAGI in the germline V gene (reference sequence). V lost 10 bases to trimming and J lost 4 bases, with 13 bases between them. CDR3 length equals 13 residues. CDR3 DNA: TGTGCCACTGCAGGGACGGTTAATGAAAAACTGTTTTTT. Protein product: CATAGTVNEKLFF.

V is TRBV6-1 and J is TRBJ2-2; D is tentatively TRBD1 or TRBD2 (6 bases each). Germline V lookup: CDR1 MNHNS, CDR2 SASEGT. CDR3 size: 14 residues. Trimming shortened V by 11 bases and J by 5 bases, and 18 bases separated the two germline ends. The CDR3 spells CALTRGRRTGELFF. In nucleotides, the CDR3 is TGTGCCCTCACTCGGGGGCGAAGGACCGGGGAGCTGTTTTTT.

The chain joins TRBV6-6 to TRBJ1-2; 10 nucleotides line up with TRBD1. The CDR3 has 15 residues. V dropped 4 bases and J dropped 1; count of bases not matched to a gene: 3. Germline lookup yields CDR1 MNHNY and CDR2 SVGAGI (reference sequence). Here the CDR3 reads CASSSGTGVNYGYTF. The DNA for the CDR3 is TGTGCCAGCAGTTCCGGGACAGGGGTTAACTATGGCTACACCTTC.

V is TRBV19 and J is TRBJ2-5; D possibly corresponds to TRBD1 (8 bases). V lost 8 bases, J lost 10 bases, and 17 bases lay in between. The CDR3 runs 12 residues. Germline CDR1 LNHDA, CDR2 SQIVND (reference sequence). The CDR3 DNA is TGTGCCAGTGGGGGGGGACAGGTGAACCAGTACTTC. This codes for CASGGGQVNQYF.

V is TRBV2 and J is TRBJ2-7; D ambiguous. The CDR3 sequence is 15 residues long. Trimming took 3 bases from V and 6 from J, leaving 18 bases between them. Germline values: CDR1 SNHLY, CDR2 FYNNEI. The CDR3 nucleotides read TGTGCCAGCAGTGAGAATAGTGGCCATACGTCCGAGCAGTACTTC. This encodes CASSENSGHTSEQYF.

The chain links TRBV23-1 to TRBJ1-1; no definite D call. TRBV23-1 is given ORF status, its function remaining uncertain. The ends were cut back, 1 base at V and 8 bases at J, with 8 bases in the middle. The CDR3 consists of 12 residues. The CDR3 region is CASSQCTREAFF. The CDR3 region has the DNA TGCGCCAGCAGTCAATGCACCAGAGAAGCTTTCTTT.

Notes on this clone: A junction boundary mismatches the germline segment, possibly from a read error. This chain uses TRBV7-7 with TRBJ2-5; the match to TRBD2 covers 10 bases. The CDR3 length is 18 residues. The germline V gene encodes CDR1 SSHAT and CDR2 FNYEAQ (reference sequence). CDR3 sequence reads: CASSLAGGWGPAPETQYF. CDR3 DNA sequence: TGTGCTAGCAGCTTAGCGGGAGGTTGGGGACCCGCCCCGGAGACCCAGTACTTC. The full variable domain, completed using reference TRBV7-7 and TRBJ2-5, is GAGVSQSPRYKVTKRGQDVTLRCDPISSHATLYWYQQALGQGPEFLTYFNYEAQPDKSGLPSDRFSAERPEGSISTLTIQRTEQRDSAMYRCASSLAGGWGPAPETQYFGPGTRLLVL.

The chain recombines TRBV4-3 with TRBJ1-1, with unresolved D. V lost 0 bases to trimming and J lost 1 base, with 9 bases between them. Germline CDR1 reads LGHNA; CDR2 reads YSLEER. The CDR3 has 15 residues. CDR3 DNA sequence: TGCGCCAGCAGCCAAGAATGGCGCGGGAACACTGAAGCTTTCTTT. It is translated as CASSQEWRGNTEAFF.

The J gene is TRBJ2-5, the V gene TRBV5-4; 9 positions agree with TRBD1. V gave up 0 bases and J gave up 7 bases; unmatched junction bases: 13. The CDR3 length is 17 residues. The germline V gene has CDR1 SGHNT and CDR2 YYREEE (reference sequence). CDR3 nucleotide sequence: TGTGCCAGCAGCTTGGGAGGAGGGACAGGGACCCGAGGGACCCAGTACTTC. Protein sequence: CASSLGGGTGTRGTQYF.

This chain joins TRBV28 and TRBJ1-3; the D gene is possibly TRBD1 (5 bases). V was clipped by 8 bases and J by 0 bases, with 14 bases between them. Germline V gives CDR1 MDHEN, CDR2 SYDVKM. The CDR3 is made up of 15 amino acids. CDR3 in amino acids: CASVLQGSSGNTIYF. As DNA, the CDR3 is TGTGCCAGCGTTCTTCAGGGTTCCTCTGGAAACACCATATATTTT.

The chain links TRBV7-8 to TRBJ1-5; D possibly corresponds to TRBD1 (5 bases). CDR1 SGHVS and CDR2 FQNEAQ come from the germline V gene. The CDR3 totals 15 residues. V was cut by 2 bases and J by 4 bases, with 12 bases left in between. CDR3 residues: CASSLSRGRNQPQHF. Here the CDR3 DNA reads TGTGCCAGCAGCTTATCCCGGGGCCGTAATCAGCCCCAGCATTTT.

The chain is built from TRBV6-7 and TRBJ2-5; D is perhaps TRBD2 (6 bases). TRBV6-7 is classed as an ORF, of uncertain function. Trimming cost V 2 bases and J 13 bases, with 17 bases left between them. The CDR3 loop spans 13 amino acids. The CDR3 bases are TGTGCCAGCAGTTACGGGGAGGCTCAGGGCGTGTACTTC. Amino acids: CASSYGEAQGVYF.

This chain joins TRBV7-2 and TRBJ1-2; the D gene is possibly TRBD1 (5 bases). V dropped 5 bases and J dropped 6 bases, with 16 bases sitting between them. The CDR3 sequence is 14 residues long. Looked up from germline, CDR1 is SGHTA and CDR2 is FQGNSA. CDR3 protein: CASSPQTGFDGYTF. CDR3 in DNA: TGTGCCAGCAGCCCACAAACAGGTTTTGATGGCTACACCTTC. Full variable domain (remainder filled in from reference TRBV7-2 and TRBJ1-2): GAGVSQSPSNKVTEKGKDVELRCDPISGHTALYWYRQSLGQGLEFLIYFQGNSAPDKSGLPSDRFSAERTGGSVSTLTIQRTQQEDSAVYLCASSPQTGFDGYTFGSGTRLTVV.